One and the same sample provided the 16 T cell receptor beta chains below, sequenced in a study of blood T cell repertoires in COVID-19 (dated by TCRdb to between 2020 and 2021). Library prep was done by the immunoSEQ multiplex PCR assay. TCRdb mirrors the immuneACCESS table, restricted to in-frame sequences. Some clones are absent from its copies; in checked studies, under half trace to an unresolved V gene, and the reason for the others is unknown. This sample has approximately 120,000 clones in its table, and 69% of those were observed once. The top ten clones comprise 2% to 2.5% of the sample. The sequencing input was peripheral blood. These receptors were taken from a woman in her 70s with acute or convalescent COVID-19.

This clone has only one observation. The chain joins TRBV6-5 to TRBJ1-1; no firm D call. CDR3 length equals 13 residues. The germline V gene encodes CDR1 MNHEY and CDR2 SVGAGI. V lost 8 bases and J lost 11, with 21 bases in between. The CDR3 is CASRMVGGRLAFF. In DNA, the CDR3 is TGTGCCAGCCGCATGGTAGGCGGGCGGTTGGCTTTCTTT.

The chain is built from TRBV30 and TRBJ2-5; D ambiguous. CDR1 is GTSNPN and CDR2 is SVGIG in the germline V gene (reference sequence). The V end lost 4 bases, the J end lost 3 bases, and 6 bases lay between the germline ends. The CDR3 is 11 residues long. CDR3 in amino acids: CAWTTEETQYF. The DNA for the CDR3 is TGTGCCTGGACGACTGAAGAGACCCAGTACTTC.

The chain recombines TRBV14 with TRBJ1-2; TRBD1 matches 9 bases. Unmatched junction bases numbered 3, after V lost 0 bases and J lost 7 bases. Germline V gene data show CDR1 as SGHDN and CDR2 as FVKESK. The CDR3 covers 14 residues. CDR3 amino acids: CASSQDWGQGGYTF. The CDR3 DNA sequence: TGTGCCAGCAGCCAAGATTGGGGACAGGGTGGCTACACCTTC.

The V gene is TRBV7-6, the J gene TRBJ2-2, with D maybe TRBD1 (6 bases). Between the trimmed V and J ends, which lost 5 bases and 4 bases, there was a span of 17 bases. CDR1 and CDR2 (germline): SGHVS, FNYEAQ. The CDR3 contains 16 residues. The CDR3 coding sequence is TGTGCCAGCAGCCAGACAGACCAAGGGGGCACCGGGGAGCTGTTTTTT. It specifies CASSQTDQGGTGELFF.

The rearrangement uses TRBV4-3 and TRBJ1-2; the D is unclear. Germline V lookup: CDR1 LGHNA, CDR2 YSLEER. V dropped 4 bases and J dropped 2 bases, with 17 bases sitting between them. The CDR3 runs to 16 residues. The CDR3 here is CASSPTASALNYGYTF. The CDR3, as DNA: TGCGCCAGCAGCCCCACCGCGAGCGCGCTCAACTATGGCTACACCTTC.

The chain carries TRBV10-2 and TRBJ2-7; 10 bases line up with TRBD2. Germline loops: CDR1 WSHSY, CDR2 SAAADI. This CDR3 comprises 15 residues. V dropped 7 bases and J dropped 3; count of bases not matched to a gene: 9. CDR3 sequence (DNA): TGCGCCAGCACCCCTCTAGCGGGAGTTTACTACGAGCAGTACTTC. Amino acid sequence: CASTPLAGVYYEQYF.

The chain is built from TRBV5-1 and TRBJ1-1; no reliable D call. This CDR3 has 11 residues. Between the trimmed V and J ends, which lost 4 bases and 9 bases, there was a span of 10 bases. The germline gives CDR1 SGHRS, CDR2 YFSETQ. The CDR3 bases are TGCGCCAGCAGCCAAACAGATAAAGCTTTCTTT. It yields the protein CASSQTDKAFF.

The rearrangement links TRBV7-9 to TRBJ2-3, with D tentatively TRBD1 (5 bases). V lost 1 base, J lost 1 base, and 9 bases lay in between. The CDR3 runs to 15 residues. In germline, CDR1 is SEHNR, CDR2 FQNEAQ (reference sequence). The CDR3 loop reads CASSLGTGRTDTQYF. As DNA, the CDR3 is TGTGCCAGCAGCTTAGGAACAGGTCGCACAGATACGCAGTATTTT.

This CDR3 reads CASSITGVGQPQHF. In DNA, the CDR3 is TGTGCCAGTAGTATAACAGGAGTAGGTCAGCCCCAGCATTTT. The V and J genes are TRBV19 and TRBJ1-5, with D possibly being TRBD1 (5 bases). The CDR3 covers 14 residues. V was cut by 2 bases and J by 6 bases, with 11 bases left in between. CDR1 is LNHDA, CDR2 SQIVND, per germline (reference sequence).

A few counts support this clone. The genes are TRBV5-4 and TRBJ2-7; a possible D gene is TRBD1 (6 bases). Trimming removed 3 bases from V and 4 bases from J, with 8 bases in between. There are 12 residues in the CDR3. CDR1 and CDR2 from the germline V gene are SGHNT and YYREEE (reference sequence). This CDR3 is CASSWGQYEQYF. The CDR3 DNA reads TGTGCCAGCAGCTGGGGACAATACGAGCAGTACTTC.

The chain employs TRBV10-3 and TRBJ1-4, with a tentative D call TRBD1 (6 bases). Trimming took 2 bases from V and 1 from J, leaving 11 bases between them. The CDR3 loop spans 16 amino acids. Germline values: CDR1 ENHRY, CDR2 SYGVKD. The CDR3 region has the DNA TGTGCCATCAGTGAGACTGGGGGCGGAACTAATGAAAAACTGTTTTTT. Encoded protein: CAISETGGGTNEKLFF.

CDR3 amino acids: CASSLKREFQETQYF. In nucleotides, the CDR3 is TGTGCCAGCAGCTTGAAGCGGGAGTTCCAAGAGACCCAGTACTTC. V usage is TRBV5-4 and J usage is TRBJ2-5, with TRBD2 matching 8 bases. Germline loops: CDR1 SGHNT, CDR2 YYREEE (reference sequence). The CDR3 length is 15 residues. With 1 base clipped from V and 1 base from J, the junction kept 3 bases outside the gene matches.

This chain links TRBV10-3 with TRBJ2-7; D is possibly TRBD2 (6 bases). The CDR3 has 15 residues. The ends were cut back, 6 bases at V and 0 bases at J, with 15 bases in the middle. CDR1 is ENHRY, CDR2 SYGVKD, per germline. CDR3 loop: CAIRTGTESSYEQYF. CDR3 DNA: TGTGCCATCAGGACCGGGACTGAGAGCTCCTACGAGCAGTACTTC.

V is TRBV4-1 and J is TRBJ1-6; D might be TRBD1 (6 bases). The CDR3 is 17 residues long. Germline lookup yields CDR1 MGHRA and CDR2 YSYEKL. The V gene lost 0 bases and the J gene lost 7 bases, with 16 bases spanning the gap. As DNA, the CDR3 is TGCGCCAGCAGCCAAGATCGGGGGGCAGCACGAAATTCACCCCTCCACTTT. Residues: CASSQDRGAARNSPLHF.

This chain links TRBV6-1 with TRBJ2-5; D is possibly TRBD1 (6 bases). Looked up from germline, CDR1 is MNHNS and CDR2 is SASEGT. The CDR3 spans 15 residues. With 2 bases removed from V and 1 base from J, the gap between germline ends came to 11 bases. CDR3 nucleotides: TGTGCCAGCAGTGAACTTACAGGGTTCCAAGAGACCCAGTACTTC. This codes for CASSELTGFQETQYF.

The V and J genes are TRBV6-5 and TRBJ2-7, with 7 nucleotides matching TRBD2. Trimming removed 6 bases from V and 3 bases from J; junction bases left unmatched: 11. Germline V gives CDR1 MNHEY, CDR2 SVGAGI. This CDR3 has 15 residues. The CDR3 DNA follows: TGTGCCAGCAGCCCCTTCGGGGGGTTAATCTACGAGCAGTACTTC. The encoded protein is CASSPFGGLIYEQYF.